Each of the 25 T cell receptor beta chains below was sequenced from the same sample in a study of T cell responses to AZD1222 COVID-19 vaccine. Repertoires were generated with immunoSEQ multiplex PCR, while TCRdb's copy carries only in-frame clones and drops some. The sample comprises over 130,000 clones, roughly nine tenths of which are singletons, and approximately 3.4% rests with the top ten. The starting material was peripheral blood, obtained 28 days after the second AZD1222 dose. These receptor sequences come from an adult who received the AZD1222 COVID-19 vaccine.

V gene TRBV13 combines with J gene TRBJ1-5; D not certain. The ends were cut back, 2 bases at V and 4 bases at J, with 3 bases in the middle. The CDR3 contains 12 residues. Per germline, CDR1 PRHDT and CDR2 FYEKMQ (reference sequence). CDR3 loop: CASSLSNQPQHF. Here the CDR3 DNA reads TGTGCCAGCAGCTTAAGTAATCAGCCCCAGCATTTT.

This chain links TRBV3-1 (or the pseudogene TRBV3-2) with TRBJ1-3; TRBD1 might be the D (5 bases). CDR1 and CDR2 (germline): LGHDT, YNNKEL (reference sequence). The germline V and J ends were trimmed by 5 bases and 12 bases, with 17 bases remaining between them. The CDR3 sequence is 13 residues long. DNA for the CDR3: TGTGCCAGCAGCGGGGACTCCGAGGGTGTCATATATTTT. It specifies CASSGDSEGVIYF.

The chain joins TRBV3-1 (or the pseudogene TRBV3-2) to TRBJ2-1, with D unresolved. The CDR3 loop spans 15 amino acids. Germline CDR1 and CDR2: LGHDT and YNNKEL (reference sequence). Trimming left V 0 bases short and J 0 bases short, with 6 bases between. The CDR3 nucleotides are TGTGCCAGCAGCCAAGACCTAGACTCCTACAATGAGCAGTTCTTC. Its translation: CASSQDLDSYNEQFF.

This chain links TRBV7-2 with TRBJ1-2; D unresolved. CDR3 length equals 13 residues. Germline CDR1 reads SGHTA; CDR2 reads FQGNSA. V dropped 5 bases and J dropped 2 bases, with 9 bases sitting between them. Here the CDR3 reads CASSPMDNYGYTF. CDR3 sequence (DNA): TGTGCCAGCAGCCCTATGGACAACTATGGCTACACCTTC.

This clone was detected once. V gene TRBV21-1 combines with J gene TRBJ2-6; the D segment call TRBD2 is taken from the table without a DNA check. TRBV21-1 is a known pseudogene. The CDR3 sequence is 21 residues long. The CDR3 region is CASSDRDPGTSALVGANVLTF. In DNA form, the CDR3 reads TGTGCCAGCAGCGACCGGGACCCCGGGACTAGCGCTTTAGTCGGGGCCAACGTCCTGACTTTC.

This chain links TRBV28 with TRBJ2-1, with D possibly being TRBD2 (5 bases). With 3 bases removed from V and 7 bases from J, the gap between germline ends came to 22 bases. Germline V gene sequence: CDR1 MDHEN, CDR2 SYDVKM. This CDR3 region has 17 residues. CDR3 bases: TGTGCCAGCAGTTTTAGCGTACCGACTTGGGCGCGGAATGAGCAGTTCTTC. This sequence encodes CASSFSVPTWARNEQFF.

This clone was recorded once. The genes are TRBV2 and TRBJ2-1; D is perhaps TRBD1 (6 bases). The CDR3 runs 14 residues. The germline V gene has CDR1 SNHLY and CDR2 FYNNEI. The V end lost 5 bases, the J end lost 6 bases, and 14 bases lay between the germline ends. The CDR3 sequence: CASSTRAGANEQFF. The CDR3 bases are TGTGCCAGCAGTACTCGAGCAGGGGCCAATGAGCAGTTCTTC.

The chain carries TRBV5-1 and TRBJ2-2, with TRBD2 as a possible D gene (6 bases). Trimming removed 6 bases from V and 0 bases from J, with 12 bases in between. This CDR3 has 15 amino acids. CDR1 SGHRS and CDR2 YFSETQ come from the germline V gene. CDR3 loop: CASMNSGPNTGELFF. The CDR3 DNA is TGCGCCAGCATGAATAGCGGCCCGAACACCGGGGAGCTGTTTTTT.

For the CDR3, the DNA is TGTGCCAGCAGCATAGACAGGAACACTGAAGCTTTCTTT. This codes for CASSIDRNTEAFF. The gene calls are TRBV5-4 and TRBJ1-1, with a possible D match to TRBD1 (5 bases). CDR3 length: 13 amino acids. V was cut by 4 bases and J by 1 base, with 8 bases left in between. The germline gives CDR1 SGHNT, CDR2 YYREEE (reference sequence).

The rearrangement links TRBV27 to TRBJ2-2; TRBD1 aligns across 8 bases. CDR3 length: 15 residues. Germline values: CDR1 MNHEY, CDR2 SMNVEV (reference sequence). With V trimmed by 7 bases and J by 0 bases, 4 bases remained unmatched. The CDR3 DNA is TGTGCCAGCAAGACAGGGGCGACGAACACCGGGGAGCTGTTTTTT. Its translation: CASKTGATNTGELFF.

About this clone itself: This specimen includes other DNA sequences encoding the same CDR3. V gene TRBV30 combines with J gene TRBJ1-3; D uncertain. Germline V gene data show CDR1 as GTSNPN and CDR2 as SVGIG (reference sequence). Between the trimmed V and J ends, which lost 0 bases and 7 bases, there was a span of 7 bases. CDR3 length equals 12 residues. The DNA for the CDR3 is TGTGCCTGGAGTGTGGGAGGGAACACCATATATTTT. Amino acids: CAWSVGGNTIYF.

The chain has TRBV21-1 and TRBJ2-6; the table assigns TRBD1, which was not confirmed against the DNA. TRBV21-1 represents a pseudogene. CDR3 length equals 22 residues. CDR3 protein: CASSEDRVIHPFTLSGANVLTF. CDR3 bases: TGTGCCAGCAGCGAGGACAGGGTTATCCATCCGTTTACACTCTCTGGGGCCAACGTCCTGACTTTC.

The chain employs TRBV27 and TRBJ2-7, with 9 bases matching TRBD2. The CDR3 extends over 15 amino acids. Germline trimming cut 2 bases from V and 2 bases from J; bases unmatched to any gene: 4. Germline lookup yields CDR1 MNHEY and CDR2 SMNVEV (reference sequence). CDR3 nucleotides: TGTGCCAGCAGTTTAGTAGCGGGAGTGGCCTACGAGCAGTACTTC. Translating it yields CASSLVAGVAYEQYF.

The chain employs TRBV18 and TRBJ2-2, with unresolved D. V shed 3 bases and J shed 6 bases, with 8 bases lying between them. CDR1 is KGHSH and CDR2 is LQKENI in the germline V gene. The CDR3 is 13 amino acids. CDR3 sequence: CASSPVVAGELFF. The CDR3 DNA follows: TGTGCCAGCTCACCGGTAGTGGCCGGGGAGCTGTTTTTT. The full variable domain, completed using reference TRBV18 and TRBJ2-2, is NAGVMQNPRHLVRRRGQEARLRCSPMKGHSHVYWYRQLPEEGLKFMVYLQKENIIDESGMPKERFSAEFPKEGPSILRIQQVVRGDSAAYFCASSPVVAGELFFGEGSRLTVL.

This clone was observed a few times. V gene TRBV9 combines with J gene TRBJ1-2, with 9 nucleotides matching TRBD1. Germline V CDR1 and CDR2: SGDLS, YYNGEE. This CDR3 is 16 amino acids long. Trimming cost V 3 bases and J 4 bases; bases outside gene matches: 10. The CDR3 region is CASSGLGTGSPYGYTF. In DNA, the CDR3 is TGTGCCAGCAGCGGACTGGGGACAGGGAGTCCCTATGGCTACACCTTC.

V usage is TRBV24-1 and J usage is TRBJ2-1; D possibly corresponds to TRBD1 (6 bases). Germline V gene lookup returns CDR1 KGHDR and CDR2 SFDVKD. CDR3 size: 13 residues. V gave up 2 bases and J gave up 8 bases, with 9 bases separating them. The CDR3 protein is CATSDSRGHEQFF. Written as DNA, the CDR3 is TGTGCCACCAGTGATTCCAGGGGCCATGAGCAGTTCTTC.

The chain employs TRBV30 and TRBJ2-2, with unresolved D. Germline V gene lookup returns CDR1 GTSNPN and CDR2 SVGIG (reference sequence). The V end was cut by 2 bases, the J end by 1 base, with 5 bases between. The length of the CDR3 is 13 residues. CDR3 in DNA: TGTGCCTGGAGTCGGCAGAACACCGGGGAGCTGTTTTTT. Protein: CAWSRQNTGELFF.

This CDR3 is CASSPIRDYLGETQYF. Here the CDR3 DNA reads TGCGCCAGCAGTCCGATTCGGGACTACCTGGGGGAGACCCAGTACTTC. The chain is built from TRBV10-2 and TRBJ2-5; 7 nucleotides line up with TRBD2. The CDR3 loop spans 16 amino acids. V trimming: 5 bases; J trimming: 5 bases; junction bases outside the gene matches: 14. The germline CDR1 and CDR2 sequences are WSHSY and SAAADI.

The chain has TRBV2 and TRBJ2-1; 9 positions agree with TRBD1. The junction had 12 bases not matched to a gene; V was cut back by 0 bases and J by 6 bases. This CDR3 is built from 18 residues. Germline lookup yields CDR1 SNHLY and CDR2 FYNNEI. The CDR3 spells CASSEALKGTGKGNEQFF. DNA for the CDR3: TGTGCCAGCAGTGAAGCGCTAAAAGGGACAGGGAAGGGCAATGAGCAGTTCTTC.

The J gene is TRBJ1-5, the V gene TRBV24-1, with 7 positions matching TRBD1. Germline V CDR1 and CDR2: KGHDR, SFDVKD. J was trimmed by 4 bases and V by 4 bases; bases with no gene match: 6. The length of the CDR3 is 15 residues. CDR3 loop: CATSEPGQDNQPQHF. As DNA, the CDR3 is TGTGCCACCAGTGAACCTGGACAGGATAATCAGCCCCAGCATTTT.

The V call is TRBV5-1, the J call TRBJ2-5, with a possible D match to TRBD2 (5 bases). Trimming stripped 3 bases from V and 2 bases from J, with 11 bases between. The CDR3 covers 14 residues. The germline gives CDR1 SGHRS, CDR2 YFSETQ. CDR3 DNA: TGCGCCAGCAGCTGGGCTAGCAGACAAGAGACCCAGTACTTC. It is translated as CASSWASRQETQYF.

This sequence joins TRBV18 and TRBJ2-3, with D hard to call. The CDR3 has 16 residues. Germline V gene lookup returns CDR1 KGHSH and CDR2 LQKENI. Trimming shortened V by 2 bases and J by 2 bases, and 14 bases separated the two germline ends. Written as DNA, the CDR3 is TGTGCCAGCTCACCATTAGGCAGCCTAAACACAGATACGCAGTATTTT. Amino acids: CASSPLGSLNTDTQYF.

This chain links TRBV5-6 with TRBJ2-7; 11 nucleotides align to TRBD1. CDR3 length: 12 amino acids. Germline CDR1 and CDR2: SGHDT and YYEEEE. The ends lost 7 bases at V and 4 bases at J; junction bases unmatched: 1. The CDR3 DNA reads TGTGCCAGCGGGACAGGGGGGTACGAGCAGTACTTC. Protein: CASGTGGYEQYF.

The chain recombines TRBV6-7 with TRBJ1-6, with D hard to call. TRBV6-7 is designated an ORF whose function remains uncertain. V was pared by 0 bases and J by 8 bases, with 11 bases between. The CDR3 totals 15 residues. CDR3 residues: CASSYSGGWHSPLHF. Written as DNA, the CDR3 is TGTGCCAGCAGTTACTCAGGAGGGTGGCATTCACCCCTCCACTTT.

This clone is a singleton in its sample. The chain employs TRBV10-3 and TRBJ2-2, with a weak D call TRBD2 (8 bases). V lost 3 bases and J lost 1, with 24 bases in between. CDR3 size: 20 residues. Germline V gives CDR1 ENHRY, CDR2 SYGVKD. CDR3 nucleotides: TGTGCCATCAGTGACCTAGAAGCGGGGGACAGACGAAGGAACACCGGGGAGCTGTTTTTT. It is translated as CAISDLEAGDRRRNTGELFF.